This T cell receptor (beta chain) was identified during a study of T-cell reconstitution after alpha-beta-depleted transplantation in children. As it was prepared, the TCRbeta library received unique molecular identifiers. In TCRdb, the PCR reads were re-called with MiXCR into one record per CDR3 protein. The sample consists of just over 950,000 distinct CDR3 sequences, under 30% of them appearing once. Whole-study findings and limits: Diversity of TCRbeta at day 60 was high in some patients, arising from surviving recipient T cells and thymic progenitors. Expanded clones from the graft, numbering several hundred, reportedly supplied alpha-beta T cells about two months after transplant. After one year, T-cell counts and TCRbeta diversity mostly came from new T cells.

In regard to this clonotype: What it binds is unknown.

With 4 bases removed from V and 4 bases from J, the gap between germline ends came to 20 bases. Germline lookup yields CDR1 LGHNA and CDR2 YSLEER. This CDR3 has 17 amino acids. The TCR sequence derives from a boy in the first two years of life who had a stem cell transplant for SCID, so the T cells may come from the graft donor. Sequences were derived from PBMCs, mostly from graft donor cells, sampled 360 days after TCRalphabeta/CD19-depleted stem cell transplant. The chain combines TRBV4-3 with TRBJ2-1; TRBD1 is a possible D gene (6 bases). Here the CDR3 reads CASSLPQSRGKYNEQFF. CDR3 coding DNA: TGCGCCAGCAGCCTACCGCAGAGCAGGGGAAAATACAATGAGCAGTTCTTC.